A single sample is the source of the 16 T cell receptor beta chains below, sequenced in a study of OX40 agonist ivuxolimab in advanced cancers. Sequenced by immunoSEQ multiplex PCR; TCRdb stores in-frame clones only, minus some. Here the sample spans more than 80,000 clones, more than 80% being singletons. The sample in question was CD4+ or CD8+ T cells sorted from blood, obtained in a trial of the OX40 agonist ivuxolimab. All receptors derive from an adult with an advanced solid tumor such as melanoma, head and neck, liver or kidney cancer.

V and J are TRBV28 and TRBJ1-2, with no clear D. Germline CDR1 is MDHEN and CDR2 is SYDVKM. V lost 3 bases, J lost 0 bases, and 5 bases lay in between. CDR3 length: 13 residues. CDR3 DNA sequence: TGTGCCAGCAGTTTCGCGCCTAACTATGGCTACACCTTC. Residues: CASSFAPNYGYTF.

The chain joins TRBV4-3 to TRBJ2-1; D is perhaps TRBD2 (5 bases). Germline V lookup: CDR1 LGHNA, CDR2 YSLEER. The CDR3 has 17 amino acids. Trimming pared 0 bases from V and 4 bases from J, leaving 16 bases between. The CDR3 is CASSQDSPGSSYNEQFF. DNA of the CDR3: TGCGCCAGCAGCCAAGATTCCCCGGGGAGCAGTTACAATGAGCAGTTCTTC.

The chain carries TRBV28 and TRBJ2-5; a possible D gene is TRBD2 (7 bases). The germline V and J ends were trimmed by 1 base and 5 bases, with 17 bases remaining between them. This CDR3 has 16 amino acids. Germline V lookup: CDR1 MDHEN, CDR2 SYDVKM. The CDR3 loop is CASSLSVGGPLETQYF. CDR3 coding DNA: TGTGCCAGCAGTTTATCTGTGGGGGGGCCGCTGGAGACCCAGTACTTC.

The rearrangement joins TRBV5-5 to TRBJ1-6; TRBD1 matches at 8 bases. The ends lost 2 bases at V and 7 bases at J; junction bases unmatched: 8. There are 16 residues in the CDR3. Germline CDR1 is SGHKS and CDR2 is YYEKEE (reference sequence). In DNA form, the CDR3 reads TGTGCCAGCAGCTTTTGGGGGACAGGAATAAATTCACCCCTCCACTTT. Protein product: CASSFWGTGINSPLHF.

CDR3 loop: CASSAGGYYEQYF. The DNA of the CDR3 is TGTGCCAGCAGCGCAGGGGGATACTACGAGCAGTACTTC. V gene TRBV13 combines with J gene TRBJ2-7; 7 bases are a match to TRBD1. Trimming cost V 5 bases and J 3 bases; bases outside gene matches: 4. The germline gives CDR1 PRHDT, CDR2 FYEKMQ (reference sequence). The CDR3 has 13 residues.

V is TRBV7-3 and J is TRBJ2-1, with D perhaps matching TRBD1 or TRBD2 (5 bases each). V was pared by 5 bases and J by 0 bases, with 11 bases between. Germline CDR1 reads SGHTA; CDR2 reads FQGTGA. This CDR3 is 15 amino acids long. For the CDR3, the DNA is TGTGCCAGCAGCCTGAGGGGAAACTCCTACAATGAGCAGTTCTTC. Translated, it gives CASSLRGNSYNEQFF.

V and J are TRBV7-2 and TRBJ1-5; TRBD1 matches 7 bases. The CDR3 length is 16 residues. V lost 6 bases and J lost 2; bases outside the gene matches: 10. Germline V gene sequence: CDR1 SGHTA, CDR2 FQGNSA. The CDR3 loop is CASSSNRGGGNQPQHF. DNA of the CDR3: TGTGCCAGCAGTTCTAACAGGGGTGGGGGCAATCAGCCCCAGCATTTT.

The chain is built from TRBV7-2 and TRBJ2-1; 7 bases agree with TRBD1. The CDR3 runs to 13 residues. The V and J ends lost 4 bases and 7 bases, in that order; junction bases with no gene match: 4. Germline V lookup: CDR1 SGHTA, CDR2 FQGNSA. CDR3 coding DNA: TGTGCCAGCAGCTCAAGGGGGCGGAATGAGCAGTTCTTC. Protein: CASSSRGRNEQFF.

The V call is TRBV13, the J call TRBJ1-1; TRBD1 might be the D (5 bases). V lost 4 bases, J lost 1 base, and 10 bases lay in between. Germline V CDR1 and CDR2: PRHDT, FYEKMQ (reference sequence). The CDR3 loop spans 14 amino acids. CDR3 nucleotide sequence: TGTGCCAGCAGCTCCGCCGGGGGGAACACTGAAGCTTTCTTT. It specifies CASSSAGGNTEAFF.

This sequence joins TRBV7-9 and TRBJ2-5, with D unresolved. With 6 bases removed from V and 3 bases from J, the gap between germline ends came to 5 bases. The germline CDR1 and CDR2 sequences are SEHNR and FQNEAQ (reference sequence). This CDR3 contains 11 residues. The CDR3 here is CASSSKETQYF. The CDR3 bases are TGTGCCAGCAGTTCTAAAGAGACCCAGTACTTC.

The chain links TRBV30 to TRBJ1-5, with D maybe TRBD1 (6 bases). With 2 bases removed from V and 7 bases from J, the gap between germline ends came to 15 bases. CDR1 and CDR2 (germline): GTSNPN, SVGIG (reference sequence). This CDR3 comprises 14 residues. The CDR3 reads CAWSRATGRQPQHF. The CDR3 DNA is TGTGCCTGGAGTAGGGCAACAGGGAGGCAGCCCCAGCATTTT.

The rearrangement links TRBV7-9 to TRBJ1-2, with no clear D. The CDR3 is 16 amino acids. V lost 3 bases to trimming and J lost 0 bases, with 14 bases between them. Germline values: CDR1 SEHNR, CDR2 FQNEAQ (reference sequence). CDR3 in DNA: TGTGCCAGCAGCTTGGGATCGGCCAGACCTAACTATGGCTACACCTTC. It encodes CASSLGSARPNYGYTF.

A few counts support this clone. The chain employs TRBV6-6 and TRBJ1-5, with D perhaps TRBD1 (6 bases). The CDR3 spans 15 residues. CDR1 is MNHNY and CDR2 is SVGAGI in the germline V gene (reference sequence). V was pared by 2 bases and J by 5 bases, with 13 bases between. CDR3 DNA: TGTGCCAGCAGTTACCTCGGGGGCTGGGATCAGCCCCAGCATTTT. Its protein product is CASSYLGGWDQPQHF.

J is TRBJ1-6 and V is TRBV28; TRBD1 matches at 8 bases. V dropped 6 bases and J dropped 1; count of bases not matched to a gene: 11. The CDR3 extends over 18 amino acids. CDR1 and CDR2 from the germline V gene are MDHEN and SYDVKM. Here the CDR3 reads CASSTDRELHSYNSPLHF. DNA for the CDR3: TGTGCCAGCAGCACGGACAGGGAATTACATTCCTATAATTCACCCCTCCACTTT.

The V gene is TRBV29-1, the J gene TRBJ1-5, with 8 bases matching TRBD1. The trim removed 6 bases at V and 2 bases at J, leaving 3 bases unmatched. The length of the CDR3 is 13 residues. The germline V gene encodes CDR1 SQVTM and CDR2 ANQGSEA. This chain's CDR3 is CSVRTGRNQPQHF. Here the CDR3 DNA reads TGCAGCGTCCGGACAGGGCGCAATCAGCCCCAGCATTTT.

This chain uses TRBV9 with TRBJ2-1; the D is unclear. Trimming took off 4 bases at V and 8 bases at J, with 22 bases between the two ends. The germline V gene encodes CDR1 SGDLS and CDR2 YYNGEE. The CDR3 has 16 residues. The CDR3 region has the DNA TGTGCCAGCAGCCCTCGAGGTACGACACGGGCTCATGAGCAGTTCTTC. It yields the protein CASSPRGTTRAHEQFF.